Listed here are 9 T cell receptor beta chains from one sample, sequenced in a study of blood T cells in healthy people across ages. With a J-beta primer mix and a sample-barcoded 5' primer, a second PCR ran 7 to 11 cycles. TCRdb re-derived calls from the 5' RACE reads in MiXCR, one entry per CDR3 protein. The top ten clones hold about a fifth of a sample with 650,000 to 950,000 distinct CDR3 sequences, approximately 48% of them seen once. The material sequenced was blood. The receptors were sampled from a man in his sixties in good health.

In regard to this clonotype: At one of its ends the junction is not consistent with the germline gene, which may arise from a read error. The CDR3 DNA reads TGTGCCAGCAGCCAAGAAGGGAGACTAGCGGGGCAGCAAGGGACCCAGTACTTC. This sequence encodes CASSQEGRLAGQQGTQYF. The chain couples TRBV3-1 to TRBJ2-5; TRBD2 matches at 11 bases. This CDR3 is built from 18 residues. Germline V gene data show CDR1 as LGHDT and CDR2 as YNNKEL (reference sequence).

This clonotype came up a few times. V is TRBV11-3 and J is TRBJ1-2; D is unresolved. V dropped 5 bases and J dropped 6 bases, with 16 bases sitting between them. The CDR3 runs 14 residues. Per germline, CDR1 SGHNT and CDR2 YENEEA. CDR3 nucleotides: TGTGCCAGCAGCCCTCCCCGGACTGGGGATGGCTACACCTTC. Its translation: CASSPPRTGDGYTF.

This chain joins TRBV7-9 and TRBJ2-2; D uncertain. This CDR3 is 12 amino acids long. Per germline, CDR1 SEHNR and CDR2 FQNEAQ (reference sequence). Trimming stripped 2 bases from V and 6 bases from J, with 4 bases between. CDR3 sequence (DNA): TGTGCCAGCAGCTTATGGCCCGGGGAGCTGTTTTTT. It yields the protein CASSLWPGELFF.

This sequence joins TRBV20-1 and TRBJ1-2; 7 bases fit TRBD1. Unmatched junction bases numbered 7, after V lost 1 base and J lost 8 bases. The CDR3 spans 13 residues. Per the germline V gene, CDR1 is DFQATT and CDR2 is SNEGSKA (reference sequence). CDR3 sequence (DNA): TGCAGTGCTAGAGTAGGGACAGAGAAGGGCTACACCTTC. Amino acids: CSARVGTEKGYTF.

The chain carries TRBV12-3 or TRBV12-4 and TRBJ2-7, with unresolved D. The CDR3 length is 13 residues. The ends were cut back, 1 base at V and 7 bases at J, with 11 bases in the middle. The CDR3 nucleotides are TGTGCCAGCAGTTTAGATAACCTTTCGGAGCAGTACTTC. This gives the protein CASSLDNLSEQYF.

In its sample, this clonotype was seen a few times. CDR3 sequence (DNA): TGCAGTGCTAGAGCCCAGGGACAGCTGTTGGGCTACACCTTC. Encoded protein: CSARAQGQLLGYTF. The chain recombines TRBV20-1 with TRBJ1-2; TRBD1 matches 7 bases. CDR1 is DFQATT and CDR2 is SNEGSKA in the germline V gene (reference sequence). This CDR3 is built from 14 residues. V trimming: 1 base; J trimming: 8 bases; junction bases outside the gene matches: 10.

The J gene is TRBJ2-1, the V gene TRBV6-2 or TRBV6-3, with D possibly being TRBD2 (6 bases). Germline assignment: CDR1 MNHEY and CDR2 SVGEGT. V shed 2 bases and J shed 10 bases, with 12 bases lying between them. This CDR3 comprises 13 residues. The CDR3 here is CASSYLTSYEQFF. The CDR3 DNA follows: TGTGCCAGCAGTTACCTTACTAGCTACGAGCAGTTCTTC.

Remarks on this clonotype: Because it lacks the conserved phenylalanine or tryptophan at the end, this CDR3 is likely a read error. J is TRBJ2-5 and V is TRBV18; 9 bases line up with TRBD1. V lost 3 bases to trimming and J lost 5 bases; unmatched junction nucleotides: 7. The CDR3 has 15 amino acids. CDR1 is KGHSH, CDR2 LQKENI, per germline. CDR3 residues: CASSPLQGATETQYI. In DNA, the CDR3 is TGTGCCAGCTCACCCTTACAGGGGGCGACGGAGACCCAGTACATC.

The chain carries TRBV3-1 and TRBJ1-1, with a possible D match to TRBD1 (5 bases). Trimming removed 4 bases from V and 4 bases from J, with 19 bases in between. The CDR3 has 16 residues. Germline V gene data show CDR1 as LGHDT and CDR2 as YNNKEL (reference sequence). This CDR3 is CASSPRGGRGGTEAFF. The CDR3 DNA is TGTGCCAGCAGCCCCCGAGGAGGACGGGGGGGCACTGAAGCTTTCTTT.